Following are 20 T cell receptor beta chains from one sample sequenced in a study of blood T cell repertoires in COVID-19. Sequencing was performed with immunoSEQ multiplex PCR; in TCRdb, only in-frame clones are kept and a portion is missing. The table includes about 320,000 clones, more than 75% detected once. The source material was PBMCs or T cells enriched from blood (not recorded which). These receptors came from a man in his 60s who had recovered from COVID-19.

The chain has TRBV5-1 and TRBJ1-4, with TRBD1 matching 8 bases. CDR1 SGHRS and CDR2 YFSETQ come from the germline V gene. CDR3 length equals 15 residues. V lost 4 bases, J lost 7 bases, and 9 bases stayed unmatched. Here the CDR3 reads CASSKTGAGTEKLFF. In DNA, the CDR3 is TGCGCCAGCAGCAAGACAGGGGCCGGTACTGAAAAACTGTTTTTT.

The V call is TRBV7-2, the J call TRBJ2-1; the match to TRBD2 covers 10 bases. CDR1 is SGHTA, CDR2 FQGNSA, per germline. This CDR3 contains 16 residues. The V and J ends lost 5 bases and 3 bases, in that order; junction bases with no gene match: 7. This chain's CDR3 is CASSDSSGSSYNEQFF. DNA for the CDR3: TGTGCCAGCAGCGACTCTAGCGGGAGTAGCTACAATGAGCAGTTCTTC.

This clone has more than one count but fewer than ten. The rearrangement joins TRBV30 to TRBJ2-7; 7 bases fit TRBD1. The V gene's germline CDR1 is GTSNPN and CDR2 SVGIG (reference sequence). The CDR3 has 13 amino acids. The V gene end was trimmed by 0 bases and the J gene end by 4 bases; junction bases not matched to a gene: 3. DNA for the CDR3: TGTGCCTGGAGTGTAGGGGGCGGTTACGAGCAGTACTTC. It translates to CAWSVGGGYEQYF. Together with reference TRBV30 and TRBJ2-7, the CDR3 gives the full variable domain: SQTIHQWPATLVQPVGSPLSLECTVEGTSNPNLYWYRQAAGRGLQLLFYSVGIGQISSEVPQNLSASRPQDRQFILSSKKLLLSDSGFYLCAWSVGGGYEQYFGPGTRLTVT.

The chain links TRBV13 to TRBJ2-6; weak D call: TRBD1 (7 bases). CDR1 and CDR2 from the germline V gene are PRHDT and FYEKMQ (reference sequence). Trimming took off 0 bases at V and 7 bases at J, with 16 bases between the two ends. This CDR3 spans 17 amino acids. CDR3 DNA: TGTGCCAGCAGCTTAGGCGGAGGGGGCCCTGTAGCCAACGTCCTGACTTTC. Translating it yields CASSLGGGGPVANVLTF.

The chain recombines TRBV4-2 with TRBJ2-7, with D tentatively TRBD1 (5 bases). The CDR3 is 15 amino acids. Germline-derived CDR1 and CDR2 are LGHNA and YNFKEQ. V gave up 0 bases and J gave up 0 bases, with 9 bases separating them. CDR3 DNA: TGTGCCAGCAGCCAAGAAGGGGTGAGCTCCTACGAGCAGTACTTC. It specifies CASSQEGVSSYEQYF.

This chain links TRBV5-4 with TRBJ2-1; the match to TRBD2 covers 8 bases. The CDR3 contains 15 residues. The V segment lost 0 bases and the J segment 1 base; nucleotides outside the gene matches: 0. CDR1 SGHNT and CDR2 YYREEE come from the germline V gene (reference sequence). CDR3 sequence reads: CASSLERESYNEQFF. The CDR3 DNA sequence: TGTGCCAGCAGCTTGGAGCGGGAGTCCTACAATGAGCAGTTCTTC.

The genes are TRBV10-1 and TRBJ1-1; 9 positions agree with TRBD1. V shed 6 bases and J 10 bases; nucleotides not matched to a gene: 6. This CDR3 comprises 12 residues. Germline V gene lookup returns CDR1 WNHNN and CDR2 SYGVQD (reference sequence). The CDR3: CASSPGQGTAFF. CDR3 sequence (DNA): TGCGCCAGCAGCCCGGGACAGGGAACAGCTTTCTTT.

CDR3 sequence (DNA): TGTGCCAGCAGCGTAGAGGGTGGGGGGTACCCAGATACGCAGTATTTT. It yields the protein CASSVEGGGYPDTQYF. V gene TRBV9 combines with J gene TRBJ2-3, with D perhaps matching TRBD2 (6 bases). This CDR3 comprises 16 residues. From germline, CDR1 is SGDLS and CDR2 YYNGEE. Trimming shortened V by 0 bases and J by 4 bases, and 15 bases separated the two germline ends.

This clone was recorded once. V usage is TRBV19 and J usage is TRBJ1-2, with TRBD1 matching 7 bases. The germline V gene encodes CDR1 LNHDA and CDR2 SQIVND (reference sequence). Losses at the gene ends were 5 bases for V and 0 bases for J; bases not matched to a gene: 18. The CDR3 length is 19 residues. CDR3 DNA sequence: TGTGCCAGTAGTGCAACGACAGGGCAGAGTACCCTAGCTAACTATGGCTACACCTTC. Translating gives CASSATTGQSTLANYGYTF.

This chain joins TRBV2 and TRBJ1-1; possibly TRBD1 for D (6 bases). V was pared by 0 bases and J by 8 bases, with 16 bases between. Germline V lookup: CDR1 SNHLY, CDR2 FYNNEI. The CDR3 is 15 residues long. CDR3 in amino acids: CASSEAWGRKTEAFF. CDR3 DNA sequence: TGTGCCAGCAGTGAAGCATGGGGGCGTAAGACGGAAGCTTTCTTT.

This chain uses TRBV10-3 with TRBJ1-2; no definite D call. The germline V gene encodes CDR1 ENHRY and CDR2 SYGVKD. The ends were cut back, 8 bases at V and 4 bases at J, with 17 bases in the middle. The CDR3 runs to 14 residues. CDR3 coding DNA: TGTGCCATCCGTGCTGCCCCCGAACTCTATGGCTACACCTTC. Protein sequence: CAIRAAPELYGYTF.

This clone has only one observation. The gene calls are TRBV6-1 and TRBJ1-5; D unresolved. V gave up 2 bases and J gave up 5 bases, with 22 bases separating them. In germline, CDR1 is MNHNS, CDR2 SASEGT. This CDR3 spans 18 amino acids. The CDR3: CASSEIIEVVVGYQPQHF. Here the CDR3 DNA reads TGTGCCAGCAGTGAAATTATCGAAGTGGTTGTCGGGTATCAGCCCCAGCATTTT.

The chain employs TRBV19 and TRBJ1-1; weak D call: TRBD1 (5 bases). The germline CDR1 and CDR2 sequences are LNHDA and SQIVND (reference sequence). The CDR3 sequence is 12 residues long. Trimming pared 9 bases from V and 0 bases from J, leaving 8 bases between. The CDR3 bases are TGTGCCAGCGGGGGGATGAACACTGAAGCTTTCTTT. Protein product: CASGGMNTEAFF.

The rearrangement joins TRBV12-5 to TRBJ1-2, with D possibly being TRBD1 (6 bases). Trimming removed 0 bases from V and 8 bases from J, with 19 bases in between. The CDR3 runs to 16 residues. Germline V gene sequence: CDR1 LGHNT, CDR2 FRNRAP. The chain's CDR3 is CASGLVYAERGNGYTF. The CDR3 nucleotides read TGTGCTAGTGGTTTGGTATACGCCGAAAGGGGGAACGGCTACACCTTC.

The rearrangement joins TRBV4-1 to TRBJ2-3; 8 nucleotides match TRBD2. Losses at the gene ends were 2 bases for V and 5 bases for J; bases not matched to a gene: 9. CDR3 length equals 16 residues. Looked up from germline, CDR1 is MGHRA and CDR2 is YSYEKL. CDR3 in DNA: TGCGCCAGCAGCCAATCGGGTATCCTAGCGGGAGATACGCAGTATTTT. This codes for CASSQSGILAGDTQYF.

The chain employs TRBV7-2 and TRBJ2-1, with TRBD2 matching 15 bases. Losses at the gene ends were 4 bases for V and 10 bases for J; bases not matched to a gene: 2. The CDR3 length is 14 residues. Germline values: CDR1 SGHTA, CDR2 FQGNSA. CDR3 DNA sequence: TGTGCCAGCAGCTGGACTAGCGGGGGGGGCGAGCAGTTCTTC. Residues: CASSWTSGGGEQFF.

V usage is TRBV5-8 and J usage is TRBJ2-1; 8 bases are shared with TRBD2. From germline, CDR1 is SGHTS and CDR2 YDEGEE. This CDR3 region has 15 residues. The ends lost 1 base at V and 5 bases at J; junction bases unmatched: 5. This chain's CDR3 is CASSLWTSRNNEQFF. The CDR3 nucleotides read TGTGCCAGCAGCTTGTGGACTAGCAGAAACAATGAGCAGTTCTTC.

This chain connects TRBV7-3 to TRBJ2-2; TRBD1 agrees at 7 bases. CDR1 SGHTA and CDR2 FQGTGA come from the germline V gene. The CDR3 is made up of 16 amino acids. Trimming took 5 bases from V and 0 from J; bases not matched to a gene: 6. The CDR3 is CASSPTGRTNTGELFF. The CDR3 DNA reads TGTGCCAGCAGCCCGACAGGGCGTACGAACACCGGGGAGCTGTTTTTT. The entire variable domain, with the rest obtained from reference TRBV7-3 and TRBJ2-2, is as follows: GAGVSQTPSNKVTEKGKYVELRCDPISGHTALYWYRQSLGQGPEFLIYFQGTGAADDSGLPNDRFFAVRPEGSVSTLKIQRTERGDSAVYLCASSPTGRTNTGELFFGEGSRLTVL.

This clone has more than one count but fewer than ten. The rearrangement uses TRBV10-2 and TRBJ2-2; 9 bases are a match to TRBD1. The V segment lost 4 bases and the J segment 1 base; nucleotides outside the gene matches: 10. There are 18 residues in the CDR3. The germline V gene encodes CDR1 WSHSY and CDR2 SAAADI. The CDR3, as DNA: TGCGCCAGCAGTGGACTTACTCCGGGACAGGGGAACACCGGGGAGCTGTTTTTT. Translation gives CASSGLTPGQGNTGELFF.

This clone has only one observation. The chain combines TRBV12-3 or TRBV12-4 with TRBJ2-1, with a tentative D call TRBD2 (6 bases). Trimming took off 6 bases at V and 4 bases at J, with 10 bases between the two ends. The CDR3 spans 13 residues. The CDR3 bases are TGTGCCAGCAGAGCCGGGACTTACAATGAGCAGTTCTTC. Encoded protein: CASRAGTYNEQFF.